This T cell receptor (beta chain) comes out of a study of graft-versus-host responses after intestinal transplantation. Study-level points and caveats: Patients with graft-donor T cell macrochimerism had high graft-versus-host to host-versus-graft clonal ratios in allografts. Early after transplant, HvG clones declined as circulating GvH clones peaked.

V was cut by 8 bases and J by 6 bases, with 29 bases left in between. This CDR3 is built from 18 residues. Points on this clone: The antigen is unknown.

The protocol was immunoSEQ multiplex PCR, while the TCRdb copy is restricted to in-frame clones and leaves out a portion. The data show 37,000 or so clones, 91% seen once. The chain has TRBV23-1 and TRBJ1-5, with D perhaps matching TRBD1 (6 bases). TRBV23-1 belongs to the ORF category, with a function that is uncertain. Source: PBMCs, taken approximately 310 days after intestinal transplant. This clonotype was sampled from a human patient who received an intestinal transplant, so some T cells may come from the graft donor. The CDR3 DNA is TGCGCCAGCGGCGACAGGTTTGTCAAGGCCCGGACACCTCAGCCCCAGCATTTT. This codes for CASGDRFVKARTPQPQHF.